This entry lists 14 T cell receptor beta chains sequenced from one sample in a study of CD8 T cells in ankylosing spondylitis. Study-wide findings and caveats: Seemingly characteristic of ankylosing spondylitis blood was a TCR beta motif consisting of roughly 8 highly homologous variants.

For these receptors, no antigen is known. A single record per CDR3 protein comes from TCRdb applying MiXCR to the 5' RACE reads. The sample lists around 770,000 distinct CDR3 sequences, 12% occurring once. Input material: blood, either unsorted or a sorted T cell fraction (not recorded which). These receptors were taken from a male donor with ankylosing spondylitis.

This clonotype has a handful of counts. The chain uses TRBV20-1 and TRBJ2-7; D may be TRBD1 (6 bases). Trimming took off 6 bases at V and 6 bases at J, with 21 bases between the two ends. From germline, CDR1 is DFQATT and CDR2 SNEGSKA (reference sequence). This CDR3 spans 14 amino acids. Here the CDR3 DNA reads TGCAGTGCAAGCGACAGGCGAATTTTGGTCGAGCAGTACTTC. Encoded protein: CSASDRRILVEQYF.

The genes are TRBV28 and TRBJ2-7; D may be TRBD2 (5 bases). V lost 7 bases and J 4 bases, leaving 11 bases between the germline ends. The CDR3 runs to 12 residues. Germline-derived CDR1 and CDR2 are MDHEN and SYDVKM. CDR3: CASKGEVYEQYF. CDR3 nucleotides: TGTGCCAGCAAGGGAGAGGTATACGAGCAGTACTTC.

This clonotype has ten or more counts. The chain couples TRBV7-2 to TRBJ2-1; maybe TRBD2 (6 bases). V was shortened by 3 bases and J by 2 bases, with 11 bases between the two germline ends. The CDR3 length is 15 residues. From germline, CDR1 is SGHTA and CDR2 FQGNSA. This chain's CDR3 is CASSFRDSTYNEQFF. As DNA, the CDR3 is TGTGCCAGCAGCTTCCGGGACTCCACCTACAATGAGCAGTTCTTC.

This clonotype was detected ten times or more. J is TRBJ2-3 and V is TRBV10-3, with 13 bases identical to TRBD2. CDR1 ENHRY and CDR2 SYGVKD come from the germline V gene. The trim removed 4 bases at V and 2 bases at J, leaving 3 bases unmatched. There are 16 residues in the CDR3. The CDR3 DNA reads TGTGCCATCAGTGGAGGACTAGCGGGAGTCACAGATACGCAGTATTTT. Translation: CAISGGLAGVTDTQYF.

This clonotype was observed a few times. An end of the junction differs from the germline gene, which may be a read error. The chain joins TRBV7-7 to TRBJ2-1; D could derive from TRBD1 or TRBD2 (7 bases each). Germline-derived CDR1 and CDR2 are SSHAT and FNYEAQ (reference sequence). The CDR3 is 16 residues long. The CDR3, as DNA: TGTGCTAGCAGCTTAGAGCAGGGGGGGTTCTACAATGAGCAGTTCTTC. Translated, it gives CASSLEQGGFYNEQFF.

CDR3 coding DNA: TGCGCCAGTGCCGATCAGAGCTCCTACAATGAGCAGTTCTTC. Translating it yields CASADQSSYNEQFF. The chain carries TRBV5-1 and TRBJ2-1; D not resolved. V was shortened by 8 bases and J by 0 bases, with 12 bases between the two germline ends. CDR3 size: 14 residues. Per the germline V gene, CDR1 is SGHRS and CDR2 is YFSETQ. Full variable domain (remainder filled in from reference TRBV5-1 and TRBJ2-1): KAGVTQTPRYLIKTRGQQVTLSCSPISGHRSVSWYQQTPGQGLQFLFEYFSETQRNKGNFPGRFSGRQFSNSRSEMNVSTLELGDSALYLCASADQSSYNEQFFGPGTRLTVL.

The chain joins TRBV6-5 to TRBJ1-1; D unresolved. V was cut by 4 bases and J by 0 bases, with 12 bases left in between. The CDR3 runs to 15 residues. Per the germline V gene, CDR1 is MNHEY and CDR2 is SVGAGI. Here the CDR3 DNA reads TGTGCCAGCAGTTTTAACGGACGGATGAACACTGAAGCTTTCTTT. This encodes CASSFNGRMNTEAFF.

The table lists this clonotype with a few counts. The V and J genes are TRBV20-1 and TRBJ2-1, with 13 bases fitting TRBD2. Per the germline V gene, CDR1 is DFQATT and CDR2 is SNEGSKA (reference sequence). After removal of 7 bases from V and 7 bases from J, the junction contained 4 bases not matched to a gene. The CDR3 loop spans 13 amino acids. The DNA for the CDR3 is TGCAGTGGTACTAGCGGGGGGGCTAATGAGCAGTTCTTC. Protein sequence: CSGTSGGANEQFF.

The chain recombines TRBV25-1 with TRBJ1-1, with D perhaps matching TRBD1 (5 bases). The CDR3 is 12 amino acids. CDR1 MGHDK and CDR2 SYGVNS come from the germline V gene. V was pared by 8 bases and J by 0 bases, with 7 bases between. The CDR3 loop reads CASRTLNTEAFF. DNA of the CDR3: TGTGCCAGCCGGACACTGAACACTGAAGCTTTCTTT. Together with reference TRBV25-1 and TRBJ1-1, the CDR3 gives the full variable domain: EADIYQTPRYLVIGTGKKITLECSQTMGHDKMYWYQQDPGMELHLIHYSYGVNSTEKGDLSSESTVSRIRTEHFPLTLESARPSHTSQYLCASRTLNTEAFFGQGTRLTVV.

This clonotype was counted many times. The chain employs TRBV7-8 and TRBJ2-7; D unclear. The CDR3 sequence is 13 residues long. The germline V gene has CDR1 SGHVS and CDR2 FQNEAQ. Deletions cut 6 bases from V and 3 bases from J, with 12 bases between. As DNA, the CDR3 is TGTGCCAGCAGTCTTCACCTTTACTACGAGCAGTACTTC. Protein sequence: CASSLHLYYEQYF.

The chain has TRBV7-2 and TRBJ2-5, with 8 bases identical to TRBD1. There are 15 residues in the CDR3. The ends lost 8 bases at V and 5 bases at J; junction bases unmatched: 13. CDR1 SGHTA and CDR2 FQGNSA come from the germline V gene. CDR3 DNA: TGTGCCAGCGGGGGCCAGGGGGCTATCACGGAGACCCAGTACTTC. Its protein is CASGGQGAITETQYF.

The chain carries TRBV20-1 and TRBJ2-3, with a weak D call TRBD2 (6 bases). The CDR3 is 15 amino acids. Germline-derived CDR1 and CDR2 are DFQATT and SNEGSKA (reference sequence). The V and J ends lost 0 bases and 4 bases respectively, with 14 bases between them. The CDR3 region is CSARDLGTQPDTQYF. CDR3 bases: TGCAGTGCTAGAGATCTCGGGACTCAACCAGATACGCAGTATTTT.

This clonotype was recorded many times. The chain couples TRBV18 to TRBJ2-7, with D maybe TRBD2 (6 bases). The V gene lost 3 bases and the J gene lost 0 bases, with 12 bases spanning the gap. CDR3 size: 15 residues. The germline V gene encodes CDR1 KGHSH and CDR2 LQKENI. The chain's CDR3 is CASSPGLTLSYEQYF. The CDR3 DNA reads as TGTGCCAGCTCACCGGGACTGACTCTCTCCTACGAGCAGTACTTC.

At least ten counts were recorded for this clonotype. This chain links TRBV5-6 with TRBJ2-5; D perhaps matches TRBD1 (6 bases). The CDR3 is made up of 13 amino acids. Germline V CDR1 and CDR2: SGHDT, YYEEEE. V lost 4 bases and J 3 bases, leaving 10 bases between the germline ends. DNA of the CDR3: TGTGCCAGCAGCCCGAACAGGGAAGAGACCCAGTACTTC. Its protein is CASSPNREETQYF.